Listed below are T cell receptor beta chains from one sample, sequenced in a study of OX40 agonist ivuxolimab in advanced cancers. Sequencing was performed with immunoSEQ multiplex PCR; in TCRdb, only in-frame clones are kept and a portion is missing. The sample yields 60,000 to 75,000 clones, 81% seen once. Sample: CD4+ or CD8+ T cells sorted from blood, taken in a trial of the OX40 agonist ivuxolimab. These receptors all stem from an adult with an advanced solid tumor such as melanoma, head and neck, liver or kidney cancer. CDR3s leave out the opening cysteine and the closing phenylalanine or tryptophan.

J	V	CDR3
TRBJ1-6	TRBV5-6	ASSHRGPNTLH
TRBJ2-1	TRBV6-6	ASRRTRDRTRNEQF
TRBJ2-5	TRBV5-1	ASSLLQGDQETQY
TRBJ1-2	TRBV10-3	AISGAYERGDYGYT
TRBJ2-1	TRBV5-1	ASSLGTGGSLSSYNEQF
TRBJ2-7	TRBV5-1	ASSFASGGSSSYEQY
TRBJ1-2	TRBV2	ASSVQGRRGYT
TRBJ2-3	TRBV7-2	ASSRAPDTQY
TRBJ2-2	TRBV6-1	ASSEAGGGLSGELF
TRBJ2-3	TRBV4-3	ASSLFFAGGRGTDTQY
TRBJ1-1	TRBV14	ASSQDNTPTEAF
TRBJ1-1	TRBV7-9	AKGGEAF
TRBJ2-1	TRBV13	ASSLEDGYNEQF
TRBJ2-1	TRBV14	ASSQDLQRRDYNEQF
TRBJ1-5	TRBV10-3	AISESGGRGQPQH
TRBJ1-1	TRBV7-9	ASSRPGGEAF
TRBJ2-2	TRBV5-1	ASSLAGTTGELF